The T cell receptor (beta chain) under discussion was sequenced for a study of regulatory T cells in long-lasting Graves disease. Notes on the study in general: Persistent disease preferred TRBV28, TRBJ1-2 and TRBJ2-5; new disease, TRBV20-1 and TRBJ2-1.

This clonotype showed up many times. No antigen is known for it. Assembly of TCR beta libraries relied on iRepertoire HTBI primers together with Arm-PCR of CDR3 regions. TCRdb independently ran MiXCR on the multiplex PCR reads; one entry per CDR3 protein. The data contain 450,000 to 600,000 distinct CDR3 sequences, under 20% of them seen just once; the ten biggest clones take up more than 10%. The sample's time point: newly diagnosed GD, antithyroid drugs for less than 3 months. There was RNA extracted from PBMCs, and the TCR library was made from it. Germline V gene lookup returns CDR1 SGHRS and CDR2 YFSETQ. This CDR3 has 15 amino acids. The J segment lost 5 bases and the V segment lost 2 bases, leaving 4 bases of the junction unmatched. The same data also contributed to another study, on T cells in Graves' hyperthyroidism and ophthalmopathy. Per that study: Graves' hyperthyroidism was deemed stable absent ophthalmopathy progression within 18 months.

Sequencing was performed on peripheral blood mononuclear cells (PBMCs), taken at new diagnosis, from a patient treated with antithyroid drugs. V gene TRBV5-1 combines with J gene TRBJ2-3, with 11 positions matching TRBD2. This receptor was identified in a man between 40 and 49 years old with Graves disease. The chain's CDR3 is CASSFSGRAGDTQYF. CDR3 coding DNA: TGCGCCAGCAGCTTTAGCGGGAGGGCCGGAGATACGCAGTATTTT.